This T cell receptor (beta chain) is drawn from a study of radiotherapy plus CTLA-4 blockade in lung cancer. Looking at the study overall: There were objective responses in approximately 20% of patients, and over 30% had disease control.

The study, taken as a whole, reports: Clones derived from tumor TCRs expanded in blood after radiotherapy plus ipilimumab. Early clone dynamics of blood T cells, plus interferon-beta, reportedly predicted response best.

Turning to this clone: Antigen unknown.

This CDR3 comprises 14 residues. Germline assignment: CDR1 LNHDA and CDR2 SQIVND (reference sequence). Generated by immunoSEQ multiplex PCR, the TCRdb table keeps only in-frame clones and is missing some. The sample includes under 55,000 clones, 82% of them seen just once. Chemo-refractory metastatic non-small-cell lung cancer patients underwent focal radiation alongside CTLA-4 blockade with ipilimumab. This receptor was identified in a human donor with non-small cell lung cancer who had stable disease on radiotherapy plus ipilimumab. The V call is TRBV19, the J call TRBJ2-5, with 7 bases fitting TRBD1. The DNA end favors TRBJ2-7, so the J call may be wrong. The sequences come from peripheral blood, collected from a patient treated with radiotherapy plus ipilimumab. CDR3 sequence (DNA): TGTGCCACCTCTTATACTGGACAGGACTACGAGCAGTACTTC. Its translation is CATSYTGQDYEQYF.